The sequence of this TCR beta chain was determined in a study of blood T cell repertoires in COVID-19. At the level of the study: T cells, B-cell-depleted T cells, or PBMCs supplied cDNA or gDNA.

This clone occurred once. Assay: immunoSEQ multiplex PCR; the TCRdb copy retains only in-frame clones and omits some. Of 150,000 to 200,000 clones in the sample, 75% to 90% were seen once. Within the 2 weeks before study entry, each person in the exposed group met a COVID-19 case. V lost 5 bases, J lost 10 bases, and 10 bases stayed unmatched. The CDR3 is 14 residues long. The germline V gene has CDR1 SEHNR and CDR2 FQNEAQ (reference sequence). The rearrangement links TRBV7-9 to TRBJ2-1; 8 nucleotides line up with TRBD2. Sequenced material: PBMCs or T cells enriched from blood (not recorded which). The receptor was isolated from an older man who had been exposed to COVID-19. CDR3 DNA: TGTGCCAGCAGCCTGGAGCGGGGGTTCCGGGAGCAGTTCTTC. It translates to CASSLERGFREQFF.